The sequence of this T cell receptor (beta chain) was determined in a study of CXCR3-negative and CXCR3-positive naive CD8 T cells. Overall study findings and caveats: Cryopreserved PBMCs had partly decreased CXCR3 expression; fresh PBMCs were used in most assays. Relative to CXCR3-negative naive cells, CXCR3-positive naive cells had more hydrophobic TRB CDR3s.

Per germline, CDR1 LNHDA and CDR2 SQIVND (reference sequence). The CDR3 runs to 18 residues. On this clonotype itself: Its target is unknown.

Carrying UMI labels, the TRB cDNA libraries were prepared through 5' RACE. TCRdb reprocessed the 5' RACE reads; each CDR3 protein has one entry and no DNA is given. The sample spans approximately 83,000 distinct CDR3 sequences; the ten largest clones claim about 1.5%. The receptor's source is a human donor in good health. Some clones in this sample may be carry-over from other donors' samples. The V and J genes are TRBV19 and TRBJ2-5; the TCRdb call, TRBD2, lacks DNA for checking. Sequenced sample: naive CXCR3- CD8+ T cells from blood. Subset of the sample: CD45RO-CCR7+CD27+CD95- naive CD8+ T cells lacking CXCR3 (TNR3-). CDR3 loop: CASSLRTSGGRYQETQYF.